A selection of T cell receptor beta chains follows, all from one sample in a study of shared clonotypes between healthy human individuals. Profiled with immunoSEQ multiplex PCR; TCRdb holds only in-frame clones, not every one. The sample shows 550,000 to 800,000 clones, roughly 70% of them seen only once. The source material was memory CD4+ T cells sorted from blood. The receptors originated from a woman aged 30 to 39 in good health. Each CDR3 is given with its conserved first and last residue. D genes are given only for firm matches. The size field is filled for only some rows; it gives once, few, many or a size class.

>TRBD1|TRBV10-3|-|TRBJ1-5
TGTGCCACTCACGACAGGGAGGGACAGCCCCAGCATTTT
CATHDREGQPQHF
>-|TRBV9|-|TRBJ2-3
TGTGCCAGCAGCGCTTTAGCATCAGATACGCAGTATTTT
CASSALASDTQYF
>TRBD2|TRBV11-3|-|TRBJ2-3
TGTGCCAGCAGCTTAGGTAGTAGCGGGGCTGAAACGCAGTATTTT
CASSLGSSGAETQYF
>-|TRBV19|-|TRBJ1-2
TGTGCCAGTAGTATAGATCTATTGTGGGCAGGGACCGGCTACACCTTC
CASSIDLLWAGTGYTF
>-|TRBV19|-|TRBJ2-1
TGTGCCAGTAGCCCAATGGGGCGGAACAATGAGCAGTTCTTC
CASSPMGRNNEQFF
>TRBD2|TRBV4-1|once|TRBJ2-3
TGCGCCAGCAGCGCTAGCGGGAACACAGATACGCAGTATTTT
CASSASGNTDTQYF
>-|TRBV11-2|once|TRBJ2-2
TGTGCCAGCAGCCACGGGACTCCGATTAACACCGGGGAGCTGTTTTTT
CASSHGTPINTGELFF
>-|TRBV7-2|-|TRBJ2-5
TGTGCCAGCAGCTTAGTAGGAGAGACCCAGTACTTC
CASSLVGETQYF
>-|TRBV5-1|few|TRBJ2-2
TGCGCCAGCAGGGAAGGGGGGCGCACCGGGGAGCTGTTTTTT
CASREGGRTGELFF
>TRBD1|TRBV5-4|-|TRBJ1-2
TGTGCCAGCAGCTTGGCAGGACCGGGACAGGGGAGGGGTGGCTACACCTTC
CASSLAGPGQGRGGYTF
>-|TRBV27|-|TRBJ1-4
TGTGCCAGCAGTGACGGGGGGGCAACTAATGAAAAACTGTTTTTT
CASSDGGATNEKLFF
>-|TRBV30|many|TRBJ1-5
TGTGCCTGGAGTGTAAACAGCAATCAGCCCCAGCATTTT
CAWSVNSNQPQHF
>-|TRBV6-5|-|TRBJ2-7
TGTGCCAGCAGTTACTCCGGCAGCTACGAGCAGTACTTC
CASSYSGSYEQYF
>TRBD1|TRBV27|-|TRBJ2-4
TGTGCCAGCAGTTTGCGACGGGACAGGGCAAACATTCAGTACTTC
CASSLRRDRANIQYF
>-|TRBV5-1|-|TRBJ2-3
TGCGCCAGCAAAAAGGTTAGCAACACAGATACGCAGTATTTT
CASKKVSNTDTQYF
>TRBD1|TRBV28|-|TRBJ1-2
TGTGCCAGCAGAACAGGGGGAGATGGCTACACCTTC
CASRTGGDGYTF